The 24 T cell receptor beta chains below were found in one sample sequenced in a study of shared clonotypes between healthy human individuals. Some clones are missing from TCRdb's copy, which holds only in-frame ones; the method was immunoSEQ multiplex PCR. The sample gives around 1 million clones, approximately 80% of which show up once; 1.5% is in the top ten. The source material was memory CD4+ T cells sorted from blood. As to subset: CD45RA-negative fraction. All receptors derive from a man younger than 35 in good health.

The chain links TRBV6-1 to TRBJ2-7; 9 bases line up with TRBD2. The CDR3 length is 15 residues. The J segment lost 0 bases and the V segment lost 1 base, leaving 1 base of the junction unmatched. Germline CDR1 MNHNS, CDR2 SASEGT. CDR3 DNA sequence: TGTGCCAGCAGTGAAGGGCGGGAGGGCTCCTACGAGCAGTACTTC. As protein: CASSEGREGSYEQYF.

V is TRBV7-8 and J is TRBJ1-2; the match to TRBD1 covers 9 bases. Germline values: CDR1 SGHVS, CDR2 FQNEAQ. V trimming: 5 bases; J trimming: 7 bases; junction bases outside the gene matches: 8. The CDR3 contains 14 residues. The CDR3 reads CASSPGQGSGGYTF. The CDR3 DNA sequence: TGTGCCAGCAGCCCCGGACAGGGGAGTGGTGGCTACACCTTC.

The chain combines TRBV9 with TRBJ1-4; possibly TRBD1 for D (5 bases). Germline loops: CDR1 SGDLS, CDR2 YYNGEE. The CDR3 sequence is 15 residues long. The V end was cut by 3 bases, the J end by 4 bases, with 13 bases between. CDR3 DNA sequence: TGTGCCAGCAGCGCCGGGTCGGGGGGTAATGAAAAACTGTTTTTT. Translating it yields CASSAGSGGNEKLFF.

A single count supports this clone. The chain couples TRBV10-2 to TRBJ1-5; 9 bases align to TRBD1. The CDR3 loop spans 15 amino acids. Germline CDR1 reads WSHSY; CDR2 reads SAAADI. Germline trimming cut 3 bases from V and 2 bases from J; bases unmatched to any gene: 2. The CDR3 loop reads CASSDRQGGNQPQHF. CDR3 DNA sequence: TGCGCCAGCAGTGATCGACAGGGGGGCAATCAGCCCCAGCATTTT.

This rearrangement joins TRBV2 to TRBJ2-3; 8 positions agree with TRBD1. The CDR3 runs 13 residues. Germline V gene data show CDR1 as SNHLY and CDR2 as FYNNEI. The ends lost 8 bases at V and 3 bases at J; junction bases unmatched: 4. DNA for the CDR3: TGTGCCAGCGGACGGGACAGGACAGATACGCAGTATTTT. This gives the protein CASGRDRTDTQYF.

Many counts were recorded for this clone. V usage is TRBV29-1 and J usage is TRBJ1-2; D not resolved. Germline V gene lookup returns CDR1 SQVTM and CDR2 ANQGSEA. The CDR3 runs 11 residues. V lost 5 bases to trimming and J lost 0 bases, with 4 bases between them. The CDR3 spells CSVISNYGYTF. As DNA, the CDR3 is TGCAGCGTTATCTCTAACTATGGCTACACCTTC. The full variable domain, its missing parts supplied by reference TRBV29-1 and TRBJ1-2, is SAVISQKPSRDICQRGTSLTIQCQVDSQVTMMFWYRQQPGQSLTLIATANQGSEATYESGFVIDKFPISRPNLTFSTLTVSNMSPEDSSIYLCSVISNYGYTFGSGTRLTVV.

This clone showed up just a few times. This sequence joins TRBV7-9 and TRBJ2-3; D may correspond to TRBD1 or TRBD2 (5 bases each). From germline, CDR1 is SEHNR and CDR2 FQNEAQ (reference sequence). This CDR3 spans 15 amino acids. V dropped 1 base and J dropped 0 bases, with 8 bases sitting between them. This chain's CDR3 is CASSLVGASTDTQYF. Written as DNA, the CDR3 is TGTGCCAGCAGCTTAGTCGGGGCTAGCACAGATACGCAGTATTTT.

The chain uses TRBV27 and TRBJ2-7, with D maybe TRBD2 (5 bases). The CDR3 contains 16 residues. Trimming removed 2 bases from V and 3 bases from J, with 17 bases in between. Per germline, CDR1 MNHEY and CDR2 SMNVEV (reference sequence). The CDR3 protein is CASSLKVEGSSYEQYF. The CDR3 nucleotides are TGTGCCAGCAGTTTAAAGGTTGAGGGCAGCAGCTACGAGCAGTACTTC.

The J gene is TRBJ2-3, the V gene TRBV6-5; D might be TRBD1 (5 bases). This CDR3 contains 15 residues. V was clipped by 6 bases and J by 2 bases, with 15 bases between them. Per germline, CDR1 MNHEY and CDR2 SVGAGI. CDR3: CASSPTASNTDTQYF. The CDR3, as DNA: TGTGCCAGCAGCCCGACAGCCAGCAACACAGATACGCAGTATTTT.

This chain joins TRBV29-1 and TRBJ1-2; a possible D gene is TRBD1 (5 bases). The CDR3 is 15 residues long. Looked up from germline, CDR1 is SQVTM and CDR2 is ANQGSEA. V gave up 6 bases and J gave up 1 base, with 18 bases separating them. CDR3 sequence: CSVWTGIDSNYGYTF. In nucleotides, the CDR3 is TGCAGCGTGTGGACTGGGATAGACAGTAACTATGGCTACACCTTC.

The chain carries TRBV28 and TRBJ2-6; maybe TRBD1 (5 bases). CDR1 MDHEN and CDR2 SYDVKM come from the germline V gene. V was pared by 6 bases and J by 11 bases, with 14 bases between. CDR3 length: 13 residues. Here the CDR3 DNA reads TGTGCCAGCAGAAAGACAGCCGTTGACGTCCTGACTTTC. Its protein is CASRKTAVDVLTF.

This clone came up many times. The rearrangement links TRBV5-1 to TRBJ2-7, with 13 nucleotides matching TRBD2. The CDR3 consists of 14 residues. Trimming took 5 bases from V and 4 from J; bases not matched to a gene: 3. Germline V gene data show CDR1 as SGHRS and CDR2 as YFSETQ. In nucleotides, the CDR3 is TGCGCCAGCAGTGGGACTAGCGGGAAATACGAGCAGTACTTC. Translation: CASSGTSGKYEQYF.

CDR3 nucleotide sequence: TGTGCCAGCAGGGGAACTAGCGGGGGAACGCGGGAGCAGTACTTC. It encodes CASRGTSGGTREQYF. This chain links TRBV6-6 with TRBJ2-7, with 11 bases identical to TRBD2. The V and J ends lost 6 bases and 7 bases, in that order; junction bases with no gene match: 11. Germline CDR1 MNHNY, CDR2 SVGAGI (reference sequence). The CDR3 extends over 15 amino acids.

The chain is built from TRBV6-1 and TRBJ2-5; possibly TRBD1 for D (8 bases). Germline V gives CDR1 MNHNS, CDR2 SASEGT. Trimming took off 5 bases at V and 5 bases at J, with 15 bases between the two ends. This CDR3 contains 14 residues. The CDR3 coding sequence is TGTGCCAGCAGTCTGACAGGGGAGGGTGAGACCCAGTACTTC. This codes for CASSLTGEGETQYF.

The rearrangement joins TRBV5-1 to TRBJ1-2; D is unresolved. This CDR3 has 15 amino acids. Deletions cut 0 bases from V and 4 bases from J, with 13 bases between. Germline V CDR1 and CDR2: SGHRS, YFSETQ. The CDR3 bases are TGCGCCAGCAGCTTGGATATCGGATCCCTCTATGGCTACACCTTC. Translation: CASSLDIGSLYGYTF.

This chain's CDR3 is CASSPGRQKRGSNEQFF. DNA of the CDR3: TGTGCCAGCAGCCCGGGGAGACAGAAGAGGGGTTCCAATGAGCAGTTCTTC. The J gene is TRBJ2-1, the V gene TRBV11-3; D may correspond to TRBD1 or TRBD2 (5 bases each). This CDR3 has 17 residues. Germline CDR1 reads SGHNT; CDR2 reads YENEEA. V lost 5 bases, J lost 6 bases, and 23 bases lay in between.

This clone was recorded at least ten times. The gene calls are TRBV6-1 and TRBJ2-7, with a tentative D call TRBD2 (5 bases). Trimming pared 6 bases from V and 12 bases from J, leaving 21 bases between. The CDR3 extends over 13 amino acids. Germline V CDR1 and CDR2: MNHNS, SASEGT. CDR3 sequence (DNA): TGTGCCAGCAGGGGAGAAGCCCAGTCTTCTCTGTACTTC. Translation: CASRGEAQSSLYF.

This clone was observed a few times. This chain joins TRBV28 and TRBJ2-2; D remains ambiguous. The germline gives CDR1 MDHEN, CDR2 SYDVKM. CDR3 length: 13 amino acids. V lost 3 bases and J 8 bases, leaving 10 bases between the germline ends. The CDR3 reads CASSFGFSGELFF. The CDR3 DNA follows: TGTGCCAGCAGTTTCGGATTTTCTGGGGAGCTGTTTTTT.

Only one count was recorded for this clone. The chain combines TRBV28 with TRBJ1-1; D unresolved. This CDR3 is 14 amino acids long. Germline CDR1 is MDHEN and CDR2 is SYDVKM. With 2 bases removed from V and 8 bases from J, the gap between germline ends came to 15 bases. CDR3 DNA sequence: TGTGCCAGCAGTTTAGGGTTCACTCAACGAGAAGCTTTCTTT. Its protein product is CASSLGFTQREAFF.

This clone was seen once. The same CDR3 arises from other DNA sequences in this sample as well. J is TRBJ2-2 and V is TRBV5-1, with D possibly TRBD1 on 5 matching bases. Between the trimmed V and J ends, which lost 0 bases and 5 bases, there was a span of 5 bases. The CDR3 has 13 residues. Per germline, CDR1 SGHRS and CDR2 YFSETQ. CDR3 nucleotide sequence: TGCGCCAGCAGCTTGGAGGGGACCGGGGAGCTGTTTTTT. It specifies CASSLEGTGELFF.

CDR3 coding DNA: TGCGCCAGCAGCCAAGATTCATGGGGAGAGAAGCCCCAGCATTTT. This translates into CASSQDSWGEKPQHF. The V call is TRBV4-1, the J call TRBJ1-5, with D hard to call. CDR3 size: 15 residues. Germline V gene lookup returns CDR1 MGHRA and CDR2 YSYEKL. V was trimmed by 0 bases and J by 8 bases, leaving 14 bases between them.

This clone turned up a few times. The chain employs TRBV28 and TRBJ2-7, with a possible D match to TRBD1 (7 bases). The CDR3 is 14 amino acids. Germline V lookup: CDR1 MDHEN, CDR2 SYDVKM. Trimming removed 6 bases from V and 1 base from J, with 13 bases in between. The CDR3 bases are TGTGCCAGCAGGCTGGGGGGACAGTCCTACGAGCAGTACTTC. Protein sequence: CASRLGGQSYEQYF.

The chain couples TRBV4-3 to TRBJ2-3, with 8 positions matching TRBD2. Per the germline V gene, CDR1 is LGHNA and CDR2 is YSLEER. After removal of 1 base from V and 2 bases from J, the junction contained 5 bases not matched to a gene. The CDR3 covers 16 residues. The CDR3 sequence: CASSQATGRVTDTQYF. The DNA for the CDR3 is TGCGCCAGCAGCCAAGCCACCGGGAGGGTCACAGATACGCAGTATTTT.

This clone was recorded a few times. CDR3 coding DNA: TGTGCCAGCTCATCCGGACAGACTAATCAGCCCCAGCATTTT. This codes for CASSSGQTNQPQHF. V is TRBV18 and J is TRBJ1-5, with TRBD1 as a possible D gene (6 bases). The CDR3 loop spans 14 amino acids. V was shortened by 5 bases and J by 4 bases, with 12 bases between the two germline ends. Germline V gives CDR1 KGHSH, CDR2 LQKENI.